Below, 14 T cell receptor beta chains from the same sample are listed, as sequenced in a study of blood T cell repertoires in COVID-19. TCRdb's table, derived via immunoSEQ multiplex PCR, lists solely in-frame clones and lacks some. The data hold about 200,000 clones, with about 82% observed a single time. Specimen: peripheral blood. Receptors originate from a man in his 60s with COVID-19, enrolled during active disease.

The rearrangement uses TRBV7-2 and TRBJ1-6; TRBD1 might be the D (5 bases). Germline V CDR1 and CDR2: SGHTA, FQGNSA. The CDR3 sequence is 15 residues long. V lost 3 bases and J lost 6, with 12 bases in between. As DNA, the CDR3 is TGTGCCAGCAGCTTCCAGGGTCCGACTAATTCACCCCTCCACTTT. It encodes CASSFQGPTNSPLHF.

The J gene is TRBJ2-5, the V gene TRBV11-2; TRBD1 agrees at 7 bases. The CDR3 runs 15 residues. Germline assignment: CDR1 SGHAT and CDR2 FQNNGV. V lost 3 bases and J lost 5; bases outside the gene matches: 9. The DNA of the CDR3 is TGTGCCAGCAGCTTTAACAGGGGAGCCTCGGAGACCCAGTACTTC. Protein: CASSFNRGASETQYF. Combining the CDR3 with reference TRBV11-2 and TRBJ2-5 gives the whole variable domain EAGVAQSPRYKIIEKRQSVAFWCNPISGHATLYWYQQILGQGPKLLIQFQNNGVVDDSQLPKDRFSAERLKGVDSTLKIQPAKLEDSAVYLCASSFNRGASETQYFGPGTRLLVL.

The chain combines TRBV7-2 with TRBJ2-1; no clear D. The CDR3 totals 15 residues. Per the germline V gene, CDR1 is SGHTA and CDR2 is FQGNSA. V lost 2 bases and J 0 bases, leaving 8 bases between the germline ends. CDR3 amino acids: CASSLLASSYNEQFF. CDR3 nucleotide sequence: TGTGCCAGCAGCTTATTGGCATCCTCCTACAATGAGCAGTTCTTC.

This sequence joins TRBV18 and TRBJ2-2, with 9 bases lining up with TRBD2. CDR3 size: 16 residues. The germline V gene has CDR1 KGHSH and CDR2 LQKENI. V was clipped by 2 bases and J by 4 bases; unmatched bases: 5. CDR3 sequence: CASSPLAGAVTGELFF. Written as DNA, the CDR3 is TGTGCCAGCTCACCATTAGCGGGAGCCGTCACCGGGGAGCTGTTTTTT.

The rearrangement joins TRBV5-4 to TRBJ2-2; D might be TRBD1 (5 bases). The V gene lost 5 bases and the J gene lost 3 bases, with 11 bases spanning the gap. Germline values: CDR1 SGHNT, CDR2 YYREEE (reference sequence). This CDR3 is 14 amino acids long. DNA of the CDR3: TGTGCCAGCAGTTCCCAGGGATACACCGGGGAGCTGTTTTTT. Translation: CASSSQGYTGELFF.

The chain recombines TRBV7-6 with TRBJ1-2; D remains unclear. Germline CDR1 reads SGHVS; CDR2 reads FNYEAQ. The CDR3 is 15 amino acids. V lost 5 bases and J 4 bases, leaving 17 bases between the germline ends. The CDR3, as DNA: TGTGCCAGCAGCGCGACCGAAGGAGGTACCTATGGCTACACCTTC. It is translated as CASSATEGGTYGYTF. Full variable domain (outside the CDR3, taken from reference TRBV7-6 and TRBJ1-2): GAGVSQSPRYKVTKRGQDVALRCDPISGHVSLYWYRQALGQGPEFLTYFNYEAQQDKSGLPNDRFSAERPEGSISTLTIQRTEQRDSAMYRCASSATEGGTYGYTFGSGTRLTVV.

This chain joins TRBV28 and TRBJ2-7, with D perhaps TRBD2 (5 bases). The germline gives CDR1 MDHEN, CDR2 SYDVKM. V was shortened by 1 base and J by 5 bases, with 9 bases between the two germline ends. The CDR3 consists of 13 residues. Written as DNA, the CDR3 is TGTGCCAGCAGTTTATTCCTAGCCCACGAGCAGTACTTC. Its protein is CASSLFLAHEQYF. The full variable domain, with the rest looked up from reference TRBV28 and TRBJ2-7, is DVKVTQSSRYLVKRTGEKVFLECVQDMDHENMFWYRQDPGLGLRLIYFSYDVKMKEKGDIPEGYSVSREKKERFSLILESASTNQTSMYLCASSLFLAHEQYFGPGTRLTVT.

The rearrangement uses TRBV5-1 and TRBJ1-2; 7 bases agree with TRBD1. V lost 0 bases to trimming and J lost 9 bases; unmatched junction nucleotides: 5. Germline V gene data show CDR1 as SGHRS and CDR2 as YFSETQ. The CDR3 length is 13 residues. CDR3 DNA sequence: TGCGCCAGCAGCTTGGATTGGACAGGTAGCTACACCTTC. It is translated as CASSLDWTGSYTF. The full variable domain, with the rest looked up from reference TRBV5-1 and TRBJ1-2, is KAGVTQTPRYLIKTRGQQVTLSCSPISGHRSVSWYQQTPGQGLQFLFEYFSETQRNKGNFPGRFSGRQFSNSRSEMNVSTLELGDSALYLCASSLDWTGSYTFGSGTRLTVV.

V gene TRBV7-9 combines with J gene TRBJ2-7; 14 bases match TRBD2. The V gene end was trimmed by 5 bases and the J gene end by 5 bases; junction bases not matched to a gene: 8. This CDR3 spans 16 amino acids. Per the germline V gene, CDR1 is SEHNR and CDR2 is FQNEAQ (reference sequence). The CDR3 DNA sequence: TGTGCCAGCAGCGTCCGACTAGCGGGAGGGCCTAACGAGCAGTACTTC. This codes for CASSVRLAGGPNEQYF.

The chain combines TRBV6-4 with TRBJ1-6; 8 bases map to TRBD1. This CDR3 contains 15 residues. Unmatched junction bases numbered 4, after V lost 5 bases and J lost 4 bases. From germline, CDR1 is MRHNA and CDR2 SNTAGT. The CDR3 nucleotides are TGTGCCAGCAGTCCGACAGGGGTGTATAATTCACCCCTCCACTTT. It encodes CASSPTGVYNSPLHF.

The chain links TRBV4-3 to TRBJ1-1; unclear D gene. CDR3 length: 14 residues. V lost 4 bases and J 4 bases, leaving 13 bases between the germline ends. The germline gives CDR1 LGHNA, CDR2 YSLEER. The CDR3 sequence: CASSPIAGSTEAFF. CDR3 sequence (DNA): TGCGCCAGCAGCCCTATAGCGGGGAGCACTGAAGCTTTCTTT.

This clone was seen once. The chain uses TRBV5-6 and TRBJ1-2; tentative D call: TRBD1 (6 bases). The CDR3 runs 15 residues. The V gene lost 4 bases and the J gene lost 1 base, with 14 bases spanning the gap. Germline V gene lookup returns CDR1 SGHDT and CDR2 YYEEEE. The CDR3 region is CASSVGQLINYGYTF. The CDR3 DNA sequence: TGTGCCAGCAGCGTTGGACAGCTAATTAACTATGGCTACACCTTC. The full variable domain, completed using reference TRBV5-6 and TRBJ1-2, is DAGVTQSPTHLIKTRGQQVTLRCSPKSGHDTVSWYQQALGQGPQFIFQYYEEEERQRGNFPDRFSGHQFPNYSSELNVNALLLGDSALYLCASSVGQLINYGYTFGSGTRLTVV.

The chain links TRBV3-1 (or the pseudogene TRBV3-2) to TRBJ1-2, with D hard to call. The germline V and J ends were trimmed by 4 bases and 4 bases, with 13 bases remaining between them. Germline loops: CDR1 LGHDT, CDR2 YNNKEL (reference sequence). This CDR3 is built from 14 residues. CDR3 amino acids: CASSPGPTSYGYTF. In nucleotides, the CDR3 is TGTGCCAGCAGCCCAGGTCCCACTAGCTATGGCTACACCTTC.

The chain joins TRBV7-5 to TRBJ2-3; TRBD1, the table's D call, lacks a check against the DNA. TRBV7-5 is deemed a pseudogene. The CDR3 is 15 amino acids. The chain's CDR3 is CARSLACSRADTQYF. The CDR3 DNA reads TGTGCCAGAAGCTTAGCGTGTTCCAGGGCAGATACGCAGTATTTT.